This T cell receptor beta chain appears in the sequencing data of a study of control samples from healthy donors and cancer patients. The V gene end was trimmed by 8 bases and the J gene end by 2 bases; junction bases not matched to a gene: 11. Germline V lookup: CDR1 SQVTM, CDR2 ANQGSEA. The CDR3 loop spans 15 amino acids. Libraries were prepared by immunoSEQ multiplex PCR; TCRdb keeps only in-frame clonotypes and omits some of them. Of 150,000 to 200,000 clones listed, around 93% are singletons. The chain joins TRBV29-1 to TRBJ2-3; 9 positions agree with TRBD2. Sequenced sample: blood. This receptor was identified in an older woman in good health. The CDR3 bases are TGCAGCATCATGCCCAGCGGGGGGATCACAGATACGCAGTATTTT. Encoded protein: CSIMPSGGITDTQYF.